The clone carrying this TCR beta chain was counted once. From germline, CDR1 is MNHEY and CDR2 SMNVEV (reference sequence). J lost 2 bases, V lost 7 bases, and 3 bases had no gene match. There are 14 residues in the CDR3. This entry belongs to a study of blood T cell repertoires in COVID-19. Study background: COVID-19 samples from acute and convalescent phases originated in the United States, Italy and Spain. T cells, B-cell-depleted T cells, or PBMCs provided the cDNA or gDNA that served as material.

Methods used by the authors: Counts of nucleated cells, estimated from reference gene primer amplification, were obtained. TCRdb keeps only in-frame clones here, not all; method: immunoSEQ multiplex PCR. V and J calls and clone size are those listed in that table; D and trimming were worked out from the DNA. Here the sample spans roughly 70,000 clones, more than 65% being singletons. The gene calls are TRBV27 and TRBJ2-2, with TRBD1 identical over 8 bases. The clonotype comes from a human donor in a cohort sampled during active COVID-19. Material for sequencing was peripheral blood. The CDR3 spells CASIPGGNTGELFF. CDR3 sequence (DNA): TGTGCCAGCATCCCAGGGGGCAACACCGGGGAGCTGTTTTTT.